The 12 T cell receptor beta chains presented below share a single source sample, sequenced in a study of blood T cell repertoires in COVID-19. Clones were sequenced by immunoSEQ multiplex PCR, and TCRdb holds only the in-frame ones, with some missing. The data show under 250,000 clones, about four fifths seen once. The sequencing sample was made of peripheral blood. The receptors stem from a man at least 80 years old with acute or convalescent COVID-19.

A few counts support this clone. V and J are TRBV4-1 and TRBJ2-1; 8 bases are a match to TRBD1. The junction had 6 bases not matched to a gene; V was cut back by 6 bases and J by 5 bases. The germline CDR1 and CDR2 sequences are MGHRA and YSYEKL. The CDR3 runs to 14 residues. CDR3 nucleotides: TGCGCCAGCAGTCGCGACAGGGGCCACAATGAGCAGTTCTTC. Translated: CASSRDRGHNEQFF.

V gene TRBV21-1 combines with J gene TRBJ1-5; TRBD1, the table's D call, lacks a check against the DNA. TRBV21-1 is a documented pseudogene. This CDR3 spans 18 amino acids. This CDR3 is CASSTPGQGRNGNQPQHF. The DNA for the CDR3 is TGTGCCAGCAGCACACCGGGACAGGGGAGAAATGGCAATCAGCCCCAGCATTTT.

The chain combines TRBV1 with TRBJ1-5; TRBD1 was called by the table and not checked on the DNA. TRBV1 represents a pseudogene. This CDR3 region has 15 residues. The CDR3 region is CTSSRDPGGNQPQHF. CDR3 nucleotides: TGCACCAGCAGCCGGGACCCAGGGGGCAATCAGCCCCAGCATTTT.

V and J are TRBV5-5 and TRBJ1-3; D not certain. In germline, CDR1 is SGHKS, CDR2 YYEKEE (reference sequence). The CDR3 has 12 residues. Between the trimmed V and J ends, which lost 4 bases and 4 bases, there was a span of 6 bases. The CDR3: CASSGLGNTIYF. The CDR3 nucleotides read TGTGCCAGCAGCGGACTCGGAAACACCATATATTTT.

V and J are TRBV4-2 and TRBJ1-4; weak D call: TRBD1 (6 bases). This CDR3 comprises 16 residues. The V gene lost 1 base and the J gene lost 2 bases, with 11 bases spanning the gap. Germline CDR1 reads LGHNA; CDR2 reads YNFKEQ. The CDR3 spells CASSQAQGPTNEKLFF. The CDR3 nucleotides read TGTGCCAGCAGCCAAGCACAGGGACCGACTAATGAAAAACTGTTTTTT.

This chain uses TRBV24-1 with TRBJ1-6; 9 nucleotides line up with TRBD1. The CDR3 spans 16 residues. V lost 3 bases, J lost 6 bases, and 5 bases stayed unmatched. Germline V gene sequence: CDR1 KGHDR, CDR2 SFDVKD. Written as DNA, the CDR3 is TGTGCCACCAGTGATCCGCGGGACAGGGTTAATTCACCCCTCCACTTT. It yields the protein CATSDPRDRVNSPLHF.

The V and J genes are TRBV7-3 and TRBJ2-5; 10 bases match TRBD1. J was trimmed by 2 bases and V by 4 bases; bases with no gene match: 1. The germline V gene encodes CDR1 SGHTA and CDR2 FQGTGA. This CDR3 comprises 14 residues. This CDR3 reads CASSSDRGQETQYF. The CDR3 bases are TGTGCCAGCAGCTCGGACAGGGGGCAAGAGACCCAGTACTTC.

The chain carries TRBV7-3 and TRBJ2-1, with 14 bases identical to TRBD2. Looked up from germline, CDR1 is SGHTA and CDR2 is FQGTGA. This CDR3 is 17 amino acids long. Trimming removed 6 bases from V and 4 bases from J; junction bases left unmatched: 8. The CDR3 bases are TGTGCCAGCAGTTTCCGACTAGCGGGAGGGCTGTACAATGAGCAGTTCTTC. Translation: CASSFRLAGGLYNEQFF.

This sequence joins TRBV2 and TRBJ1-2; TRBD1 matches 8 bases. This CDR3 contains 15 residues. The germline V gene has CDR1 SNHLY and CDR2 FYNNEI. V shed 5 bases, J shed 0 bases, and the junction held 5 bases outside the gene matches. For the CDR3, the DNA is TGTGCCAGCAGTACTCGACAGGGGACTAACTATGGCTACACCTTC. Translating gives CASSTRQGTNYGYTF.

The CDR3 reads CASKGELEQYF. The CDR3 DNA is TGCGCCAGCAAGGGGGAGCTTGAGCAGTACTTC. This sequence joins TRBV5-1 and TRBJ2-7, with D perhaps TRBD1 (6 bases). The CDR3 is 11 amino acids. The V gene's germline CDR1 is SGHRS and CDR2 YFSETQ. The V end was cut by 6 bases, the J end by 7 bases, with 11 bases between.

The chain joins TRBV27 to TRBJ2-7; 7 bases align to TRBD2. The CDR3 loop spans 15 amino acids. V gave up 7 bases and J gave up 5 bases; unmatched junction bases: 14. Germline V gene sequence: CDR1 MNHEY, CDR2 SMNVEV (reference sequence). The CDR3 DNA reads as TGTGCCAGCATGGGGTGGGACTACGATGAGAACGAGCAGTACTTC. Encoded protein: CASMGWDYDENEQYF.

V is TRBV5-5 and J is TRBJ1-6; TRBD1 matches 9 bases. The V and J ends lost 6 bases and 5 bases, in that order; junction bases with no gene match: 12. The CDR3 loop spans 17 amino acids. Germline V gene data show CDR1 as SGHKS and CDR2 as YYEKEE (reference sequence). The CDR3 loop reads CASMRRTGTGNNSPLHF. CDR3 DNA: TGTGCCAGCATGAGGAGGACCGGGACAGGGAATAATTCACCCCTCCACTTT. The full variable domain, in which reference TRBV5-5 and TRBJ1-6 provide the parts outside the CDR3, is DAGVTQSPTHLIKTRGQQVTLRCSPISGHKSVSWYQQVLGQGPQFIFQYYEKEERGRGNFPDRFSARQFPNYSSELNVNALLLGDSALYLCASMRRTGTGNNSPLHFGNGTRLTVT.